The entry below describes one TCR beta chain. What it binds is unknown. In TCRdb, the reads were re-called with MiXCR into one record per CDR3 protein. The sample carries 800,000 to 950,000 distinct CDR3 sequences, around a third recorded once. Between the trimmed V and J ends, which lost 3 bases and 0 bases, there was a span of 18 bases. This CDR3 contains 18 residues. The sample is drawn from a study of T cell repertoires in cytomegalovirus infection. Study information: As its CMV epitopes, the study selected recently identified HLA-C-restricted and well-studied HLA-B-restricted targets. Indications came from public TCR beta signatures; they pointed to CMV infection and to a matching HLA type. General study results and limits: HLA-C-restricted TCR beta clonotypes specific for CMV led the ex vivo response.

The rearrangement joins TRBV23-1 to TRBJ2-4, with TRBD2 as a possible D gene (5 bases). TRBV23-1 qualifies as an ORF whose function is uncertain. The sample here was cultured CD8+ T cells from PBMCs, taken from culture after CMV antigen stimulation. The clonotype originates from a human donor in good health (CMV status not recorded). Some clones in this sample may be carry-over from other donors' samples. The CDR3 region has the DNA TGCGCCAGCAGTCATAGGACTTGCCACCCTCTAGCCAAAAACATTCAGTACTTC. It translates to CASSHRTCHPLAKNIQYF.